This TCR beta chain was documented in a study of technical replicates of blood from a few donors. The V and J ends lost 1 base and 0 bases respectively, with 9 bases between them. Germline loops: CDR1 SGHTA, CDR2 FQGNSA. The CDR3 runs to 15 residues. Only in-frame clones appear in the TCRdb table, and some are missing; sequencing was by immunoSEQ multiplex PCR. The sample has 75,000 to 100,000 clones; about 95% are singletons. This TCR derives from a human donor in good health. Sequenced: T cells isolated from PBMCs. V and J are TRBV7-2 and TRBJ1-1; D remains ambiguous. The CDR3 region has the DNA TGTGCCAGCAGCTTAGGGAGGACCCTGAACACTGAAGCTTTCTTT. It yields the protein CASSLGRTLNTEAFF.